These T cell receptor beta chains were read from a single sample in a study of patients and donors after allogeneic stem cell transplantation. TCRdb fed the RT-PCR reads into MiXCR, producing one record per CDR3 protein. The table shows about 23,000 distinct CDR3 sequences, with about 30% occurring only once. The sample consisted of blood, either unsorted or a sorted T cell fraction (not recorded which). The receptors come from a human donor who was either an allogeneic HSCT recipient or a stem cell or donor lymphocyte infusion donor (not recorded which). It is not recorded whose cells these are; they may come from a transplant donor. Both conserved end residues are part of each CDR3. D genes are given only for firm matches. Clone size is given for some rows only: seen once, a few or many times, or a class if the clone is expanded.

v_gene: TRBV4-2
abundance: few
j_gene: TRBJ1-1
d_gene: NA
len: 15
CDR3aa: CASSQPRDGNTEAFF
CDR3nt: TGTGCCAGCAGCCAGCCCCGGGACGGGAACACTGAAGCTTTCTTT

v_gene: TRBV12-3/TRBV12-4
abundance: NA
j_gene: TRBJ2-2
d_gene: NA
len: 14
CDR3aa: CASSWQGGTGELFF
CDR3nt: TGTGCCAGCAGTTGGCAGGGCGGCACCGGGGAGCTGTTTTTT

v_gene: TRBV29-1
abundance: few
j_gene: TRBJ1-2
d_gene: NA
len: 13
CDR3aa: CSVEILRNYGYTF
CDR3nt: TGCAGCGTTGAGATCCTGAGAAACTATGGCTACACCTTC

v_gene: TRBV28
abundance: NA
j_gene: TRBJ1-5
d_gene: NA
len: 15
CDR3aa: CASSHSPYGNQPQHF
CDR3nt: TGTGCCAGCAGCCACAGTCCCTACGGCAATCAGCCCCAGCATTTT

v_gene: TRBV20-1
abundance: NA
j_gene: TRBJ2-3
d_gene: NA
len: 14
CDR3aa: CSARKLEGVDTQYF
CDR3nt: TGCAGTGCTAGAAAACTTGAGGGAGTAGATACGCAGTATTTT

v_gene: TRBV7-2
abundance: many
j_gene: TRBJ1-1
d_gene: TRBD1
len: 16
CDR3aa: CASSPGQGRGNTEAFF
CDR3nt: TGTGCCAGCAGCCCTGGACAGGGGCGGGGGAACACTGAAGCTTTCTTT

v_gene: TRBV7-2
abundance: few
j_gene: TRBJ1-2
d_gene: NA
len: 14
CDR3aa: CASSSATLYYGYTF
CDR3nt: TGTGCCAGCAGCTCGGCGACGCTCTACTATGGCTACACCTTC

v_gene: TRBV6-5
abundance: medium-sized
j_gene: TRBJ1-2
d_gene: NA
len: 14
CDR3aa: CASSRTAQSYGYTF
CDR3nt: TGTGCCAGCAGTAGGACAGCCCAAAGTTATGGCTACACCTTC

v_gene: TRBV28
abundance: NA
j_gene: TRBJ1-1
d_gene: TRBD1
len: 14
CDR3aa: CASSLYRGRGEAFF
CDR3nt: TGTGCCAGCAGTTTATACAGGGGACGGGGTGAAGCTTTCTTT

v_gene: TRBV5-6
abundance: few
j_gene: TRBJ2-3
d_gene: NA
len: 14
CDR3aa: CASSLEARGNTQYF
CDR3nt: TGTGCCAGCAGCTTGGAGGCCAGGGGAAATACGCAGTATTTT

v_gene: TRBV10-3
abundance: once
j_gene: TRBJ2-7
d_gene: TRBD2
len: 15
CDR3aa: CAISGTSGVSYEQYF
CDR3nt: TGTGCCATCAGTGGGACTAGCGGGGTTTCCTACGAGCAGTACTTC

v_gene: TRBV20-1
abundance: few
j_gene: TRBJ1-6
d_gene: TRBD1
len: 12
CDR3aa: CSAGTGNSPLHF
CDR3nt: TGCAGTGCTGGGACAGGGAATTCACCCCTCCACTTT

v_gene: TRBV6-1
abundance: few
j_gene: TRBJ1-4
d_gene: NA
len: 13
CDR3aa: CASMAVRNEKLFF
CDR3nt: TGTGCCAGCATGGCGGTCCGGAATGAAAAACTGTTTTTT

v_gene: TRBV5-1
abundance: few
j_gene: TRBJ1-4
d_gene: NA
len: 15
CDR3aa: CASSLFRTANEKLFF
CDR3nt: TGCGCCAGCAGCTTGTTCCGGACAGCCAATGAAAAACTGTTTTTT

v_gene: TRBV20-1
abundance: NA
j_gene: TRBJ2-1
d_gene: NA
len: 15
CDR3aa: CSARSERGGLNEQFF
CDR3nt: TGCAGTGCTAGGAGCGAGAGGGGGGGCCTTAATGAGCAGTTCTTC

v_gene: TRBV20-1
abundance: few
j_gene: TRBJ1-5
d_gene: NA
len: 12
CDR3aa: CSQGLGNQPQHF
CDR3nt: TGCAGCCAGGGTTTGGGCAATCAGCCCCAGCATTTT

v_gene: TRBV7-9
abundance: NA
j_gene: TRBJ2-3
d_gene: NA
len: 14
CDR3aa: CASSSWIVADTQYF
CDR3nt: TGTGCCAGCAGCTCCTGGATTGTGGCAGATACGCAGTATTTT